Listed below are T cell receptor beta chains from one sample, sequenced in a study of shared clonotypes between healthy human individuals. The table came from immunoSEQ multiplex PCR; TCRdb's copy has only in-frame clones and leaves some out. The repertoire holds roughly 2,500,000 clones, with 80% to 95% as singletons. Specimen: naive CD4+ T cells from PBMCs. The source of these receptors is a man between 18 and 35 years old in good health. Some clones in this sample may be carry-over from other donors' samples. Both conserved end residues are part of each CDR3. A D gene is named only where the DNA matches it firmly. Size tells how often a clone was seen (once, few, many) or the class of an expanded clone, and some rows leave it out.

d_call j_call v_call clone_size cdr3_nt cdr3_aa
- TRBJ2-7 TRBV11-2 - TGTGCCAGCAGCTTGGGAATGGGCGGTACCTACGAGCAGTACTTC CASSLGMGGTYEQYF
- TRBJ2-3 TRBV6-6 few TGTGCCAGCAGTCGGGACAGCACAGATACGCAGTATTTT CASSRDSTDTQYF
TRBD1 TRBJ2-3 TRBV7-9 - TGTGCCAGCAGCCTCACAGGGGCCGCAGATACGCAGTATTTT CASSLTGAADTQYF
- TRBJ2-3 TRBV5-4 - TGTGCCAGCAGACGAGGGGTGGGGGTCACAGATACGCAGTATTTT CASRRGVGVTDTQYF
- TRBJ1-5 TRBV30 few TGTGCCTGGATACCTGCGGGCAATCAGCCCCAGCATTTT CAWIPAGNQPQHF
TRBD1 TRBJ1-5 TRBV2 - TGTGCCAGTGGACAGGCTGTTGTAAGCAATCAGCCCCAGCATTTT CASGQAVVSNQPQHF
TRBD1 TRBJ2-5 TRBV27 - TGTGCCAGCACGGGACAGGGCCGGGTCCAGTACTTC CASTGQGRVQYF
- TRBJ2-1 TRBV15 once TGTGCCACCAGCTCTCAACCCCAATCTTCCTACAATGAGCAGTTCTTC CATSSQPQSSYNEQFF
- TRBJ2-1 TRBV5-6 - TGTGCCAGCAGCTCCGACATAGAGCAGTTCTTC CASSSDIEQFF
- TRBJ1-1 TRBV15 once TGTGCCACCAGCAGAGATGATTTTCGGGGTCCAAAATCTTTCTTT CATSRDDFRGPKSFF
- TRBJ1-4 TRBV30 - TGTGCCTCTGAGGCGACTAATGAAAAACTGTTTTTT CASEATNEKLFF
- TRBJ2-3 TRBV11-2 - TGTGCCAGCAGCGCCTTAACCGGGCGGGTGAGCACAGATACGCAGTATTTT CASSALTGRVSTDTQYF
- TRBJ1-2 TRBV11-3 - TGTGCCAGCCGGAGTCGGTCTTCGGGGACACGTTTTTTGGATGGCTACACCTTC CASRSRSSGTRFLDGYTF
TRBD1 TRBJ1-1 TRBV2 - TGTGCCAGCACCCAAGAGGGACAGGGTCTGGCTTTCTTT CASTQEGQGLAFF
- TRBJ1-2 TRBV9 - TGTGCCAGCAGCGTAACCCCCCGTAGGGGGGCAGCGGGCTATGGCTACACCTTC CASSVTPRRGAAGYGYTF
TRBD2 TRBJ2-7 TRBV6-1 once TGTGCCAGCAGGATGGGGGGGGGCGAGCAGTACTTC CASRMGGGEQYF
TRBD2 TRBJ2-7 TRBV7-6 - TGTGCCAGCAGCTCGCTATTGGGACTAGCATCGGGCGAGCAGTACTTC CASSSLLGLASGEQYF
TRBD1 TRBJ2-7 TRBV2 - TGTGCCAGCAACCGGGGACAGGGAGACTACGAGCAGTACTTC CASNRGQGDYEQYF
TRBD2 TRBJ2-2 TRBV7-9 - TGTGCCAGCATGTTTCTAGCGGGATTGGGGGAGCTGTTTTTT CASMFLAGLGELFF
- TRBJ2-5 TRBV5-6 - TGTGCCAGCAGCCCAAGGTGGAGAGTTCGACCCGAGACCCAGTACTTC CASSPRWRVRPETQYF
TRBD2 TRBJ2-7 TRBV25-1 - TGTGCCAGCAGTGAGGTAGCGGGAACCTACGAGCAGTACTTC CASSEVAGTYEQYF
TRBD2 TRBJ2-5 TRBV4-2 - TGTGCCAGCAGCCAAGTAGCTAGCGGGATCCAAGAGACCCAGTACTTC CASSQVASGIQETQYF
- TRBJ1-1 TRBV7-8 - TGTGCCAGCAGCTTAGCGGGGACTCCTACGTCTGAAGCTTTCTTT CASSLAGTPTSEAFF
- TRBJ1-3 TRBV5-6 - TGTGCCAGCATCCTTCGACACTCCGGAAACACCATATATTTT CASILRHSGNTIYF
- TRBJ1-3 TRBV18 - TGTGCCAGCTCTCCTCTCGACACAAGCTCTGGAAACACCATATATTTT CASSPLDTSSGNTIYF
- TRBJ1-1 TRBV6-5 - TGTGCCAGCAGCTCGCGAGGGGACACTGAAGCTTTCTTT CASSSRGDTEAFF
- TRBJ2-3 TRBV5-8 - TGTGCCAGCAGCATAGCTCTAGCATTCCTCACAGATACGCAGTATTTT CASSIALAFLTDTQYF
- TRBJ2-7 TRBV11-1 - TGTGCCAGCAGCTTAGTTGACTCCTACGAGCAGTACTTC CASSLVDSYEQYF
- TRBJ1-1 TRBV30 - TGTGCCTGGAGTGGCACCGCAGTTAGGGACACTGAAGCTTTCTTT CAWSGTAVRDTEAFF
- TRBJ2-2 TRBV6-5 - TGTGCCAGCAGGGGGCGGGAAACCGGGGAGCTGTTTTTT CASRGRETGELFF
TRBD1 TRBJ2-7 TRBV11-3 - TGTGCCAGCAGCGCTGGGACAGTCTACGAGCAGTACTTC CASSAGTVYEQYF
- TRBJ2-7 TRBV6-1 once TGTGCCAGCAGTGCCTCTGGGACATTGGGGTACGAGCAGTACTTC CASSASGTLGYEQYF
TRBD1 TRBJ2-5 TRBV5-1 - TGCGCCAGCAGCTTTCCACAGGGGGCAACGGAGACCCAGTACTTC CASSFPQGATETQYF
TRBD1 TRBJ2-7 TRBV18 once TGTGCCAGCTCACCGCAGGGGGCGGCTAGTAACTACGAGCAGTACTTC CASSPQGAASNYEQYF
- TRBJ1-5 TRBV28 - TGTGCCAGCAGTTTATTAGGGTTGAACAATCAGCCCCAGCATTTT CASSLLGLNNQPQHF
- TRBJ2-1 TRBV28 - TGTGCCAGCAGTGTAGCACAGGGGGGGGACAATGAGCAGTTCTTC CASSVAQGGDNEQFF
- TRBJ1-2 TRBV6-6 - TGTGCCAGCAGTTATAGGGCCACGGGGGCGCTTGGCTACACCTTC CASSYRATGALGYTF
TRBD1 TRBJ2-1 TRBV28 - TGTGCCAGCAGTTCCGGACAGGTGTACAATGAGCAGTTCTTC CASSSGQVYNEQFF
- TRBJ2-5 TRBV5-1 - TGCGCCAGCAGCTTGGGAGCTAGACAAGAGACCCAGTACTTC CASSLGARQETQYF
- TRBJ2-5 TRBV28 - TGTGCCAGCAGTTCTGGGGACCAAGAGACCCAGTACTTC CASSSGDQETQYF
TRBD1 TRBJ2-5 TRBV4-1 - TGCGCCAGCAGCCAGGGGACAGGGGTACGTGAGACCCAGTACTTC CASSQGTGVRETQYF
- TRBJ1-5 TRBV11-2 few TGTGCCAGCAGCCCGCAGAGGGACAATCAGCCCCAGCATTTT CASSPQRDNQPQHF
- TRBJ2-5 TRBV30 - TGTGCCGGCAATAGCGGCCAAGAGACCCAGTACTTC CAGNSGQETQYF
TRBD2 TRBJ2-7 TRBV11-2 - TGTGCCAGCAGTACGGGACTAGCCCCCTACGAGCAGTACTTC CASSTGLAPYEQYF
- TRBJ1-5 TRBV4-3 - TGCGCCAGCAGCCAAGATCCTAATCAGCCCCAGCATTTT CASSQDPNQPQHF
- TRBJ2-3 TRBV5-1 - TGCGCCAGCAGTCAGGCACCCCCGGCAGATACGCAGTATTTT CASSQAPPADTQYF
- TRBJ2-7 TRBV7-2 - TGTGCCAGCAGCTCGGGACGCATACCTGCCTACGAGCAGTACTTC CASSSGRIPAYEQYF
TRBD1 TRBJ2-7 TRBV4-1 - TGCGCCAGCAGCCAAGATGTACCGGGACAGGGGGCTTATTTCTCCTACGAGCAGTACTTC CASSQDVPGQGAYFSYEQYF